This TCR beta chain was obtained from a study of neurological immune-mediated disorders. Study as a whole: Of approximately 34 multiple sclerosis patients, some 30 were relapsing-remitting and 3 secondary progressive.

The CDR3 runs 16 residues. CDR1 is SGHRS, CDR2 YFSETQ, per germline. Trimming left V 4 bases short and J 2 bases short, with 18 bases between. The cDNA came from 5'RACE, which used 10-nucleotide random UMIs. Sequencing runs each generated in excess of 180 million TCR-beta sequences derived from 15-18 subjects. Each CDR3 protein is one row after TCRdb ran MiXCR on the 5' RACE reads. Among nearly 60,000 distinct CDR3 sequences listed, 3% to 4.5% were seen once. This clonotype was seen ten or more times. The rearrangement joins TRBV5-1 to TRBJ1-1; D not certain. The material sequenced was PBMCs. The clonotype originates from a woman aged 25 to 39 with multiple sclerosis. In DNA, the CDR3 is TGCGCCAGCAGCCCGACCTCAACACGCGCTAACACTGAAGCTTTCTTT. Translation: CASSPTSTRANTEAFF.